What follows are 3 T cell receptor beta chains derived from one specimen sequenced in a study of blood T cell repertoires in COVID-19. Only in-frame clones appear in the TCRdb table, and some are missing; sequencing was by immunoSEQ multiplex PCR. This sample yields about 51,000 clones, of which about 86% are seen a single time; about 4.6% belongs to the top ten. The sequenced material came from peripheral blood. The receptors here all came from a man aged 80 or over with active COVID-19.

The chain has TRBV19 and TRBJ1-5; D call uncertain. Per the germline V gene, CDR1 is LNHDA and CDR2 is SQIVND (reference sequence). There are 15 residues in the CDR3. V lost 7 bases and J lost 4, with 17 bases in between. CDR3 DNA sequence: TGTGCCAGTACCACGAAAGGCTCGGGGAATCAGCCCCAGCATTTT. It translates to CASTTKGSGNQPQHF. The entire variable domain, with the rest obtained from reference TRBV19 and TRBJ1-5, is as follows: DGGITQSPKYLFRKEGQNVTLSCEQNLNHDAMYWYRQDPGQGLRLIYYSQIVNDFQKGDIAEGYSVSREKKESFPLTVTSAQKNPTAFYLCASTTKGSGNQPQHFGDGTRLSIL.

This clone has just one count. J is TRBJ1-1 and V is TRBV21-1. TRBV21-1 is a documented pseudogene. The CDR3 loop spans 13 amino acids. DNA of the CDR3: TGTGCCAGCAGCAAAGGAGAGAACACTGAAGCTTTCTTT. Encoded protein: CASSKGENTEAFF.

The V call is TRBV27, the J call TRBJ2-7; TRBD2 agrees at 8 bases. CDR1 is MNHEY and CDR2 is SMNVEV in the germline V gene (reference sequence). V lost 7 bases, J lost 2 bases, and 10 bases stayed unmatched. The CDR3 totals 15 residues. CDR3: CASIPAGGLPYEQYF. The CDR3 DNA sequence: TGTGCCAGCATCCCGGCGGGAGGACTCCCCTACGAGCAGTACTTC.